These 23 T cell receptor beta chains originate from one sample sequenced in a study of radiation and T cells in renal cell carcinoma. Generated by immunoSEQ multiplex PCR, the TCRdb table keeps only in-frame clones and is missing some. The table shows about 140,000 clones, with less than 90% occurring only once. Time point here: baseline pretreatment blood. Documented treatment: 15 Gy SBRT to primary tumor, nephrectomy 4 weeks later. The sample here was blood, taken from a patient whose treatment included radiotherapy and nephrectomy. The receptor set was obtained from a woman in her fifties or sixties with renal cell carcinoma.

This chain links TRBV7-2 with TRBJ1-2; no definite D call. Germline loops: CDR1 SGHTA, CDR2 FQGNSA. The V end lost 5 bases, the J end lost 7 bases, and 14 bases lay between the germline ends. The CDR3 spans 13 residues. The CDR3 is CASSPQREFGYTF. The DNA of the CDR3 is TGTGCCAGCAGCCCCCAAAGGGAGTTTGGCTACACCTTC. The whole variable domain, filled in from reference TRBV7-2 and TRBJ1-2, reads GAGVSQSPSNKVTEKGKDVELRCDPISGHTALYWYRQSLGQGLEFLIYFQGNSAPDKSGLPSDRFSAERTGGSVSTLTIQRTQQEDSAVYLCASSPQREFGYTFGSGTRLTVV.

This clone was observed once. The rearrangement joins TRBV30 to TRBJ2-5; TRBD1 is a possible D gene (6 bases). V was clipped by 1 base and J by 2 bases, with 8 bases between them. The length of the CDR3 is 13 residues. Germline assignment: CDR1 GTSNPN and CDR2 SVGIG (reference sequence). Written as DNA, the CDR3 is TGTGCCTGGAGTGGGACAGATCAAGAGACCCAGTACTTC. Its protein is CAWSGTDQETQYF.

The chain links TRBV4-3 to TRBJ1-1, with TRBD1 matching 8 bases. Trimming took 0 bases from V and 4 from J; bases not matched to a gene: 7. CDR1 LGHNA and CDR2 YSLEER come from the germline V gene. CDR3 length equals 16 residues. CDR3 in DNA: TGCGCCAGCAGCCAAGATTATCGGCAGGGGGCCACTGAAGCTTTCTTT. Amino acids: CASSQDYRQGATEAFF.

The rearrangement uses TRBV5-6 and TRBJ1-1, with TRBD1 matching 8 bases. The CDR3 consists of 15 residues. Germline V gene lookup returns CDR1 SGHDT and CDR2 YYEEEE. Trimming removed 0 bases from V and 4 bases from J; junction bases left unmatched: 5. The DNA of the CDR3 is TGTGCCAGCAGCTTGGGGACAGGGAGTCGCACTGAAGCTTTCTTT. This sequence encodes CASSLGTGSRTEAFF.

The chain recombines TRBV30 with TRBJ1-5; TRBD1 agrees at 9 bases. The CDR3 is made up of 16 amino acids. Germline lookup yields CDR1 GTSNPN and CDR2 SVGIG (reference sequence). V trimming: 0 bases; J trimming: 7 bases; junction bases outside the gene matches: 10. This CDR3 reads CAWSVPGQGNRQPQHF. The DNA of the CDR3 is TGTGCCTGGAGTGTTCCCGGACAGGGGAACCGGCAGCCCCAGCATTTT.

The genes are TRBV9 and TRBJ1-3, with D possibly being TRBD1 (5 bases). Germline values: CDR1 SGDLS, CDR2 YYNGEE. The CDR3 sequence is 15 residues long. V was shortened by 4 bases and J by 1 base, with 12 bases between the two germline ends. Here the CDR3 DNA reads TGTGCCAGCAGCCCAAGCGGGACTTCTGGAAACACCATATATTTT. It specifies CASSPSGTSGNTIYF.

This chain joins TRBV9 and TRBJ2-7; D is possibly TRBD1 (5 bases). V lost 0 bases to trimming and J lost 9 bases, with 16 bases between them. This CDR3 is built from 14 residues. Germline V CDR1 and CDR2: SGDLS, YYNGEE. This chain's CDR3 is CASSVDAGPLVQYF. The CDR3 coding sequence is TGTGCCAGCAGCGTAGATGCAGGGCCCCTGGTGCAGTACTTC.

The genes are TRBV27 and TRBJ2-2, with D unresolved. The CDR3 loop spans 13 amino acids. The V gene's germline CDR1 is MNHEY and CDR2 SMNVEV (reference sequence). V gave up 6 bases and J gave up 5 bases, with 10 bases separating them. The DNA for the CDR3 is TGTGCCAGCAGGACCCAAGTAACCGGGGAGCTGTTTTTT. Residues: CASRTQVTGELFF.

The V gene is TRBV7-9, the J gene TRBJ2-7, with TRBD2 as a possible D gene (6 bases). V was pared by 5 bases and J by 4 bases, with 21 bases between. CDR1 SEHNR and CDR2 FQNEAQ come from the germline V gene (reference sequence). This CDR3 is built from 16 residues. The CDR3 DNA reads TGTGCCAGCAGCCGAAACTCTTTCGGGAGTCCTTACGAGCAGTACTTC. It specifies CASSRNSFGSPYEQYF. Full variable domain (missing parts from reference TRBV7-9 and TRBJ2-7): DTGVSQNPRHKITKRGQNVTFRCDPISEHNRLYWYRQTLGQGPEFLTYFQNEAQLEKSRLLSDRFSAERPKGSFSTLEIQRTEQGDSAMYLCASSRNSFGSPYEQYFGPGTRLTVT.

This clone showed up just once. Here the CDR3 reads CASSSTRQGNEQYF. The DNA for the CDR3 is TGTGCCAGCAGCTCCACCCGACAGGGAAACGAGCAGTACTTC. The rearrangement joins TRBV11-2 to TRBJ2-7, with 7 bases matching TRBD1. The CDR3 totals 14 residues. Germline lookup yields CDR1 SGHAT and CDR2 FQNNGV. V gave up 4 bases and J gave up 5 bases; unmatched junction bases: 8.

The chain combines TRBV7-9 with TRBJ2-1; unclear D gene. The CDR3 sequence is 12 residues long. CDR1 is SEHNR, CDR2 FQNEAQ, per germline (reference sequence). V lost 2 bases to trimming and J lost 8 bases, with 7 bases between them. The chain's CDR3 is CASSLLWDEQFF. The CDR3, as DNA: TGTGCCAGCAGCTTATTGTGGGATGAGCAGTTCTTC. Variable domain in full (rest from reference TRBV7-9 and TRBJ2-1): DTGVSQNPRHKITKRGQNVTFRCDPISEHNRLYWYRQTLGQGPEFLTYFQNEAQLEKSRLLSDRFSAERPKGSFSTLEIQRTEQGDSAMYLCASSLLWDEQFFGPGTRLTVL.

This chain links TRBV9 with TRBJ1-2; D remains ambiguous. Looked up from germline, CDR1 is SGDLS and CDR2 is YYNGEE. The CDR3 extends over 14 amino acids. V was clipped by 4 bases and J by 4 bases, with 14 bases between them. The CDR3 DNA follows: TGTGCCAGCAGCCTGATGGGCCAGCCCTATGGCTACACCTTC. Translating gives CASSLMGQPYGYTF. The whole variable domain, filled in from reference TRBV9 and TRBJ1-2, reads DSGVTQTPKHLITATGQRVTLRCSPRSGDLSVYWYQQSLDQGLQFLIQYYNGEERAKGNILERFSAQQFPDLHSELNLSSLELGDSALYFCASSLMGQPYGYTFGSGTRLTVV.

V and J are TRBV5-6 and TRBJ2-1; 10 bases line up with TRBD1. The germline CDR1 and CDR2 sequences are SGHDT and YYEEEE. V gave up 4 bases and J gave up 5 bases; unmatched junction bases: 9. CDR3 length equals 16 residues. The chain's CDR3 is CASSPPGDRGNNEQFF. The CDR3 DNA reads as TGTGCCAGCAGCCCCCCGGGGGACAGGGGTAACAATGAGCAGTTCTTC.

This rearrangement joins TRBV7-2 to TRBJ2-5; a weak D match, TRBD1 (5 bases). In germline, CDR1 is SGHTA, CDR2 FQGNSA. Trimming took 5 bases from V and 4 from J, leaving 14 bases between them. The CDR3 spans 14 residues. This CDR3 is CASSRRTDRETQYF. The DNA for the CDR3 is TGTGCCAGCAGCAGACGAACAGACAGAGAGACCCAGTACTTC.

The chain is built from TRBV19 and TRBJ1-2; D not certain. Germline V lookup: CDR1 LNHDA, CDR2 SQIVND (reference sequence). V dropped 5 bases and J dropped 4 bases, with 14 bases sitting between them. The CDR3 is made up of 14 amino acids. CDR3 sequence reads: CASSLVGTFYGYTF. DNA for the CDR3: TGTGCCAGTAGTTTGGTGGGCACTTTCTATGGCTACACCTTC.

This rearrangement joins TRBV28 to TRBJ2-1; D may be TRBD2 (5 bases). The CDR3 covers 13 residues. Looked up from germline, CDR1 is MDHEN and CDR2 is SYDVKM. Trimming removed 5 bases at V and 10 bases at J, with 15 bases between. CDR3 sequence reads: CASSNSGSGEQFF. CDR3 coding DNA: TGTGCCAGCAGTAACAGCGGTTCAGGAGAGCAGTTCTTC.

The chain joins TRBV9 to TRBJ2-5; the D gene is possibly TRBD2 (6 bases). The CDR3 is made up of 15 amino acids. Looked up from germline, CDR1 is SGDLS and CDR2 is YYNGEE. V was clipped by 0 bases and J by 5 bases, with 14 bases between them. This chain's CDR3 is CASSVGGEGGETQYF. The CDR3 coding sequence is TGTGCCAGCAGCGTAGGCGGGGAAGGCGGGGAGACCCAGTACTTC. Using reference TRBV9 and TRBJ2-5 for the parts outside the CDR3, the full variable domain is DSGVTQTPKHLITATGQRVTLRCSPRSGDLSVYWYQQSLDQGLQFLIQYYNGEERAKGNILERFSAQQFPDLHSELNLSSLELGDSALYFCASSVGGEGGETQYFGPGTRLLVL.

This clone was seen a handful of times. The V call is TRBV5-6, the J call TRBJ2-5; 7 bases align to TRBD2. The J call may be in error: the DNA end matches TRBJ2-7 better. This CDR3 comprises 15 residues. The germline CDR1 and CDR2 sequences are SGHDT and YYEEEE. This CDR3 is CASSLEAGRGYEQYF. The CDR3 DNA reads TGTGCCAGCAGCTTGGAGGCAGGGAGGGGCTACGAGCAGTACTTC.

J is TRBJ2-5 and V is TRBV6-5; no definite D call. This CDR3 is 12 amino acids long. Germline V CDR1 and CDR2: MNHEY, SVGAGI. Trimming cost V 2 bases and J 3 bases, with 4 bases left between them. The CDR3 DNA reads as TGTGCCAGCAGTTACCCCAAAGAGACCCAGTACTTC. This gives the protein CASSYPKETQYF.

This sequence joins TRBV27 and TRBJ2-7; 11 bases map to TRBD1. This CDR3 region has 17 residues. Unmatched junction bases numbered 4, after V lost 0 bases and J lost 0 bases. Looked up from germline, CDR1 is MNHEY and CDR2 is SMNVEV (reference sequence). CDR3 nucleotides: TGTGCCAGCAGTTTATCGCGGACAGGGGGCTTCTCCTACGAGCAGTACTTC. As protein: CASSLSRTGGFSYEQYF.

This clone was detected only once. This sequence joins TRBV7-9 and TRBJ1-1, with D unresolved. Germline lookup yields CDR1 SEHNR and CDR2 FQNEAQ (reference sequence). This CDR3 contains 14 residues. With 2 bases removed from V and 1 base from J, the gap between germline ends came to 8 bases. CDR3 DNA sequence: TGTGCCAGCAGCTTATCCTCGGGGAACACTGAAGCTTTCTTT. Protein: CASSLSSGNTEAFF.

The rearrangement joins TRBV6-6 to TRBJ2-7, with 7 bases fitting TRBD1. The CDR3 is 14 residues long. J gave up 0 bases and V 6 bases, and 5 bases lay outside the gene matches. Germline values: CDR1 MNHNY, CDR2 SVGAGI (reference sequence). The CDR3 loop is CASRQTGASYEQYF. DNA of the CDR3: TGTGCCAGCAGACAAACAGGGGCCTCCTACGAGCAGTACTTC.

CDR3: CASSIEVLSDTQYF. CDR3 coding DNA: TGTGCCAGTAGTATAGAAGTCCTTTCAGATACGCAGTATTTT. The chain is built from TRBV19 and TRBJ2-3; D gene unclear. The CDR3 covers 14 residues. Germline V CDR1 and CDR2: LNHDA, SQIVND (reference sequence). V gave up 0 bases and J gave up 4 bases, with 8 bases separating them.